The clone carrying this T cell receptor beta chain was counted at least ten times. The antigen is not known. Sample barcodes were added at both library ends during cDNA synthesis. TCRdb re-derived calls from the 5' RACE reads in MiXCR, one entry per CDR3 protein. The table shows 300,000 to 400,000 distinct CDR3 sequences, with around 30% occurring only once. This specimen comes from a study of identical twins' blood T cells. General study results and limits: Top TCRbeta clonotypes were shared more with twin than unrelated donors.

The three twin pairs were reared together, likely meeting the same infections. Sequenced: PBMCs. The TCR sequence derives from a woman between 18 and 50 years old in good health.

CDR3 loop: CAISEPRGISYNEQFF. CDR3 coding DNA: TGTGCCATCAGTGAGCCCAGGGGGATCTCCTACAATGAGCAGTTCTTC. The J gene is TRBJ2-1, the V gene TRBV10-3; TRBD1 aligns across 7 bases. CDR1 is ENHRY and CDR2 is SYGVKD in the germline V gene. J was trimmed by 0 bases and V by 2 bases; bases with no gene match: 4. The length of the CDR3 is 16 residues.